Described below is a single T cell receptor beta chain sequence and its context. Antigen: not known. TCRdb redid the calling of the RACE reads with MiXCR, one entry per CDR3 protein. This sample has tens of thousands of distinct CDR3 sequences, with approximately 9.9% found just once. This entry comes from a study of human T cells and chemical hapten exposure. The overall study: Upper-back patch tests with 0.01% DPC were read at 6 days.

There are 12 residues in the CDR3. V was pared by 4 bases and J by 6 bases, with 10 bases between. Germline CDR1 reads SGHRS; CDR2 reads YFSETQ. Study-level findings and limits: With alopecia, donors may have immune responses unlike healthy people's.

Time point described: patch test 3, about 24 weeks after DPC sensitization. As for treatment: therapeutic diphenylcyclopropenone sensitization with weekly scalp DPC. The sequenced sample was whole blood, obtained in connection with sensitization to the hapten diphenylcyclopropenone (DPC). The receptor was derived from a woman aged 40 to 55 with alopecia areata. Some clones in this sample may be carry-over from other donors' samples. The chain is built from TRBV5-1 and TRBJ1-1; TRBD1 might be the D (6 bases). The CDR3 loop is CASSVDRAEAFF. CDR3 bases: TGCGCCAGCAGCGTGGACAGAGCTGAAGCTTTCTTT.